These T cell receptor beta chains were read from a single sample in a study of radiotherapy plus CTLA-4 blockade in lung cancer. Method: immunoSEQ multiplex PCR; TCRdb's copy keeps in-frame clones and lacks some. The sample consists of about 88,000 clones, about two thirds of them appearing once. The specimen comprised peripheral blood, sampled from a patient treated with radiotherapy plus ipilimumab. Receptors were obtained from a human donor with non-small cell lung cancer that progressed on radiotherapy plus ipilimumab. The CDR3 runs from the conserved cysteine through the conserved F or W. Each record gives: clone size, J gene, V gene, D gene, CDR3 protein, CDR3 DNA. D genes are given only for firm matches. Only part of the rows carry a size: once, few, many, or a class if the clone is expanded.

clone size: -; J gene: TRBJ2-7; V gene: TRBV5-1; D gene: -; CDR3 protein: CASSRTAPSSYEQYF; CDR3 DNA: TGCGCCAGCAGTAGGACAGCCCCGAGCTCCTACGAGCAGTACTTC
clone size: -; J gene: TRBJ1-2; V gene: TRBV28; D gene: TRBD1; CDR3 protein: CASSPTGALSYGYTF; CDR3 DNA: TGTGCCAGCAGTCCGACAGGGGCTCTTTCCTATGGCTACACCTTC
clone size: -; J gene: TRBJ2-1; V gene: TRBV28; D gene: -; CDR3 protein: CASSLPSRSYTEQFF; CDR3 DNA: TGTGCCAGCAGTCTCCCCTCTCGCTCCTACACTGAGCAGTTCTTC
clone size: -; J gene: TRBJ2-7; V gene: TRBV7-9; D gene: -; CDR3 protein: CASSPTGYEQYF; CDR3 DNA: TGTGCCAGCAGCCCAACAGGGTACGAGCAGTACTTC
clone size: -; J gene: TRBJ2-2; V gene: TRBV19; D gene: TRBD2; CDR3 protein: CASPSSGTRDGGELFF; CDR3 DNA: TGTGCCAGTCCCTCGAGCGGGACTAGGGACGGCGGGGAGCTGTTTTTT
clone size: -; J gene: TRBJ1-1; V gene: TRBV19; D gene: -; CDR3 protein: CASSRSENTEAFF; CDR3 DNA: TGTGCCAGTAGTAGGTCGGAAAACACTGAAGCTTTCTTT
clone size: -; J gene: TRBJ2-1; V gene: TRBV6-1; D gene: TRBD2; CDR3 protein: CASSVSSGVYNEQFF; CDR3 DNA: TGTGCCAGCAGTGTATCTAGCGGGGTCTACAATGAGCAGTTCTTC
clone size: once; J gene: TRBJ2-3; V gene: TRBV19; D gene: -; CDR3 protein: CASSQGITDTQYF; CDR3 DNA: TGTGCCAGTAGTCAGGGAATCACAGATACGCAGTATTTT
clone size: -; J gene: TRBJ2-1; V gene: TRBV7-8; D gene: -; CDR3 protein: CASSLAYDEQFF; CDR3 DNA: TGTGCCAGCAGCTTAGCGTATGATGAGCAGTTCTTC
clone size: -; J gene: TRBJ1-1; V gene: TRBV6-5; D gene: TRBD1; CDR3 protein: CASSSPDRSDTEAFF; CDR3 DNA: TGTGCCAGCAGTTCACCGGACAGGAGCGACACTGAAGCTTTCTTT
clone size: -; J gene: TRBJ2-7; V gene: TRBV6-1; D gene: -; CDR3 protein: CASSSGESYEQYF; CDR3 DNA: TGTGCCAGCAGCTCAGGGGAATCCTACGAGCAGTACTTC
clone size: -; J gene: TRBJ2-2; V gene: TRBV30; D gene: -; CDR3 protein: CAWSPRGELFF; CDR3 DNA: TGTGCCTGGAGCCCAAGAGGGGAGCTGTTTTTT
clone size: -; J gene: TRBJ2-3; V gene: TRBV6-1; D gene: -; CDR3 protein: CASSEARTPLTDTQYF; CDR3 DNA: TGTGCCAGCAGTGAAGCGAGGACACCCCTCACAGATACGCAGTATTTT
clone size: -; J gene: TRBJ1-5; V gene: TRBV5-8; D gene: -; CDR3 protein: CASSFRGYNQPQHF; CDR3 DNA: TGTGCCAGCAGCTTTAGGGGATACAATCAGCCCCAGCATTTT
clone size: few; J gene: TRBJ2-5; V gene: TRBV15; D gene: -; CDR3 protein: CATSPGVNQETQYF; CDR3 DNA: TGTGCCACCAGCCCCGGGGTGAATCAAGAGACCCAGTACTTC
clone size: -; J gene: TRBJ2-1; V gene: TRBV5-8; D gene: TRBD1; CDR3 protein: CASSLTRTGDREQFF; CDR3 DNA: TGTGCCAGCAGCTTGACCCGGACAGGCGACAGGGAGCAGTTCTTC
clone size: few; J gene: TRBJ2-1; V gene: TRBV4-3; D gene: -; CDR3 protein: CASSQDLGNEQFF; CDR3 DNA: TGCGCCAGCAGCCAAGATTTAGGAAATGAGCAGTTCTTC
clone size: -; J gene: TRBJ1-5; V gene: TRBV13; D gene: -; CDR3 protein: CASSFGNQPQHF; CDR3 DNA: TGTGCCAGCAGCTTCGGCAATCAGCCCCAGCATTTT
clone size: -; J gene: TRBJ1-5; V gene: TRBV6-1; D gene: TRBD1; CDR3 protein: CASSVDRAMNQPQHF; CDR3 DNA: TGTGCCAGCAGCGTGGACAGGGCGATGAATCAGCCCCAGCATTTT
clone size: few; J gene: TRBJ2-2; V gene: TRBV7-2; D gene: TRBD2; CDR3 protein: CASSLSGGTRTGELFF; CDR3 DNA: TGTGCCAGCAGTTTAAGCGGGGGCACGAGAACCGGGGAGCTGTTTTTT
clone size: -; J gene: TRBJ2-7; V gene: TRBV19; D gene: TRBD1; CDR3 protein: CASSPGTALYEQYF; CDR3 DNA: TGTGCCAGTAGCCCCGGGACAGCCCTTTACGAGCAGTACTTC
clone size: once; J gene: TRBJ2-6; V gene: TRBV27; D gene: -; CDR3 protein: CASSFTGITGANVLTF; CDR3 DNA: TGTGCCAGCAGTTTCACAGGGATTACTGGGGCCAACGTCCTGACTTTC
clone size: -; J gene: TRBJ2-5; V gene: TRBV18; D gene: -; CDR3 protein: CASSPPSPIETQYF; CDR3 DNA: TGTGCCAGCTCACCCCCTAGCCCCATAGAGACCCAGTACTTC
clone size: -; J gene: TRBJ2-2; V gene: TRBV27; D gene: -; CDR3 protein: CASSFVDSLGMSGELFF; CDR3 DNA: TGTGCCAGCAGTTTCGTAGACAGCCTCGGGATGAGCGGGGAGCTGTTTTTT
clone size: -; J gene: TRBJ2-1; V gene: TRBV7-9; D gene: -; CDR3 protein: CASSLASGPSYNEQFF; CDR3 DNA: TGTGCCAGCAGCTTAGCTAGCGGACCTTCCTACAATGAGCAGTTCTTC
clone size: -; J gene: TRBJ1-2; V gene: TRBV5-4; D gene: -; CDR3 protein: CASSQYDANYGYTF; CDR3 DNA: TGTGCCAGCAGCCAATACGACGCTAACTATGGCTACACCTTC
clone size: -; J gene: TRBJ1-2; V gene: TRBV11-2; D gene: -; CDR3 protein: CASSSRGAKIPNGYTF; CDR3 DNA: TGTGCCAGCAGCTCCCGTGGAGCAAAAATTCCCAATGGCTACACCTTC
clone size: -; J gene: TRBJ2-1; V gene: TRBV9; D gene: TRBD1; CDR3 protein: CASSTDRGNEQFF; CDR3 DNA: TGTGCCAGCAGCACAGACAGGGGAAATGAGCAGTTCTTC
clone size: -; J gene: TRBJ2-3; V gene: TRBV10-1; D gene: -; CDR3 protein: CASSESVLDTQYF; CDR3 DNA: TGCGCCAGCAGTGAGTCGGTGTTAGATACGCAGTATTTT
clone size: few; J gene: TRBJ2-1; V gene: TRBV6-6; D gene: -; CDR3 protein: CASSQGGNEQFF; CDR3 DNA: TGTGCCAGCAGCCAGGGGGGCAATGAGCAGTTCTTC
clone size: -; J gene: TRBJ2-1; V gene: TRBV7-9; D gene: -; CDR3 protein: CASSSYEYNEQFF; CDR3 DNA: TGTGCCAGCAGCTCTTACGAATACAATGAGCAGTTCTTC
clone size: -; J gene: TRBJ2-7; V gene: TRBV6-5; D gene: -; CDR3 protein: CASSLGARNEQYF; CDR3 DNA: TGTGCCAGCAGTTTGGGGGCGAGAAACGAGCAGTACTTC
clone size: -; J gene: TRBJ1-6; V gene: TRBV27; D gene: TRBD1; CDR3 protein: CASASLGTGNSPLHF; CDR3 DNA: TGTGCCAGCGCCTCTTTAGGGACAGGGAATTCACCCCTCCACTTT
clone size: -; J gene: TRBJ2-5; V gene: TRBV5-4; D gene: TRBD2; CDR3 protein: CASSSGSSGRATQYF; CDR3 DNA: TGTGCCAGCAGCTCTGGCTCAAGCGGGAGAGCGACCCAGTACTTC
clone size: -; J gene: TRBJ1-1; V gene: TRBV7-9; D gene: -; CDR3 protein: CASSYPQDTEAFF; CDR3 DNA: TGTGCCAGCAGCTACCCTCAAGACACTGAAGCTTTCTTT
clone size: -; J gene: TRBJ1-1; V gene: TRBV30; D gene: -; CDR3 protein: CAWSTLWEEGKNTEAFF; CDR3 DNA: TGTGCCTGGAGTACCCTATGGGAGGAGGGTAAAAACACTGAAGCTTTCTTT
clone size: -; J gene: TRBJ2-7; V gene: TRBV6-6; D gene: TRBD2; CDR3 protein: CASSPLGGRENEQYF; CDR3 DNA: TGTGCCAGCAGTCCCCTGGGGGGGAGGGAGAACGAGCAGTACTTC
clone size: -; J gene: TRBJ2-7; V gene: TRBV10-3; D gene: -; CDR3 protein: CAISVDGGYEQYF; CDR3 DNA: TGTGCCATCAGCGTCGATGGGGGCTACGAGCAGTACTTC
clone size: once; J gene: TRBJ2-7; V gene: TRBV9; D gene: -; CDR3 protein: CASSVDTVSYEQYF; CDR3 DNA: TGTGCCAGCAGCGTAGACACGGTATCCTACGAGCAGTACTTC
clone size: few; J gene: TRBJ1-1; V gene: TRBV18; D gene: TRBD1; CDR3 protein: CASLETGEGTEAFF; CDR3 DNA: TGTGCCAGCCTCGAGACAGGGGAGGGAACTGAAGCTTTCTTT
clone size: few; J gene: TRBJ2-4; V gene: TRBV11-2; D gene: TRBD1; CDR3 protein: CASSLWTGVANIQYF; CDR3 DNA: TGTGCCAGCAGCTTGTGGACAGGGGTAGCCAACATTCAGTACTTC
clone size: -; J gene: TRBJ2-5; V gene: TRBV6-5; D gene: -; CDR3 protein: CASSYSTEQETQYF; CDR3 DNA: TGTGCCAGCAGTTACTCGACGGAACAAGAGACCCAGTACTTC
clone size: few; J gene: TRBJ1-1; V gene: TRBV14; D gene: -; CDR3 protein: CASSQEVEAFF; CDR3 DNA: TGTGCCAGCAGCCAAGAGGTGGAAGCTTTCTTT
clone size: few; J gene: TRBJ2-3; V gene: TRBV6-5; D gene: -; CDR3 protein: CASSYPGTVTDTQYF; CDR3 DNA: TGTGCCAGCAGTTACCCAGGGACCGTAACAGATACGCAGTATTTT
clone size: -; J gene: TRBJ2-1; V gene: TRBV9; D gene: -; CDR3 protein: CASSVGAESSYNEQFF; CDR3 DNA: TGTGCCAGCAGCGTAGGGGCAGAAAGCTCCTACAATGAGCAGTTCTTC
clone size: -; J gene: TRBJ2-1; V gene: TRBV6-1; D gene: -; CDR3 protein: CASSVAAYNEQFF; CDR3 DNA: TGTGCCAGCAGTGTTGCGGCCTACAATGAGCAGTTCTTC
clone size: few; J gene: TRBJ2-1; V gene: TRBV6-5; D gene: -; CDR3 protein: CASTPGSTSAQFF; CDR3 DNA: TGTGCCAGCACCCCAGGGTCTACCTCAGCCCAGTTCTTC
clone size: -; J gene: TRBJ2-7; V gene: TRBV7-9; D gene: TRBD1; CDR3 protein: CASSLSGQGTQYF; CDR3 DNA: TGTGCCAGCAGCTTATCGGGACAGGGGACGCAGTACTTC